This TCR beta chain was captured by sequencing in a study of shared clonotypes between healthy human individuals. Naive CD8 cells lacked CD45RO and underwent positive selection for CCR7, leaving out terminally differentiated effector memory CD45RA+ cells. CDR1 is SGDLS, CDR2 YYNGEE, per germline. V gave up 3 bases and J gave up 8 bases, with 6 bases separating them. CDR3 size: 12 residues. The test was conducted at deep level. The repertoire was sequenced with immunoSEQ multiplex PCR; TCRdb's copy has only in-frame clones and lacks some. The repertoire consists of roughly 2,000,000 clones, with just under 95% occurring once and the leading ten covering approximately 1%.

The receptor was isolated from a man younger than 35 in good health. The rearrangement joins TRBV9 to TRBJ1-6; possibly TRBD1 for D (5 bases). Sequenced input: naive CD8+ T cells sorted from blood. The CDR3 bases are TGTGCCAGCAGCGCGGGGGATTCACCCCTCCACTTT. Its protein is CASSAGDSPLHF.